This T cell receptor beta chain was documented in a study of blood T cell repertoires in COVID-19 (dated by TCRdb to the early 2020s). For the study in its entirety: Collaborator samples came from the United States, Italy and Spain and covered acute and convalescent phases of COVID-19. The material from the prospective study consisted of cDNA or gDNA derived from T cells, B-cell-depleted T cells, or PBMCs. Subjects who had been exposed to COVID-19, were actively infected with it, or had recovered from it provided the deeply sampled blood TCRbeta repertoires that made up the dataset. The repertoires were released in a freely available public database intended as a resource for research on the immune response to SARS-CoV-2. Samples came from the ongoing ImmuneRACE study (first 160 participants) plus 1,254 subjects from 6 global collaborators. A de-identified subject ID, COVID-19 status, age in years and sex were almost always included in the sample metadata. HLA class I and class II types, where available, came from metadata supplied by the sample provider rather than from assay-based typing.

With respect to this clone: No antigen is known for it. No per-base quality is available; no much larger clone lies one base away.

Collaborating institutions collected whole blood in K2EDTA tubes following their own protocols. For TCRbeta analysis, collaborator samples were shipped as frozen whole blood, as isolated PBMCs, or as DNA extracted from either sample type. Here is what the overall study found, with its caveats: The amount of clinical and demographic metadata varied by source and participant and was provided uncurated.

The immunoSEQ Assay, a bias-controlled multiplex PCR, was used to amplify TCRbeta CDR3 regions from genomic DNA. The authors' analysis ran thus. Nucleated cell counts per sample were estimated from amplification of reference gene primers within the assay. Sequence reads were collapsed and filtered to measure the absolute abundance of every unique TCRbeta CDR3 rearrangement. For each sample, productive Simpson clonality was calculated as the square root of Simpson's diversity index across productive rearrangements. Sourced from immuneACCESS, this table was stored by TCRdb with only in-frame sequences that have V and J called. A share of the clones is absent; for the studies checked, an unresolved V gene accounts for under half, and the remainder has no known explanation. The D gene and trimming were derived from the DNA, and the V and J assignments and clone size from that table. Across this sample there are roughly 65,000 clones, with about 86% seen only once. Of the sample, over 4% is held by the ten largest clones.

Trimming accounts for 6 bases at V and 6 bases at J, while the number of junction bases matched to no gene is 15. CDR1 and CDR2 were assigned from the germline V gene (reference sequence) as SEHNR and FQNEAQ. Its CDR3 holds 17 amino acids, cysteine through phenylalanine. Just the 51-base CDR3 DNA is kept, in frame starting at base 1. Sequenced material: peripheral blood. This TCR was recovered from a man aged 50-60 years with acute or convalescent COVID-19. Here the chain combines TRBV7-9 and TRBJ2-1, with 9 central nucleotides matching TRBD1. In nucleotide form, the sequence is TGTGCCAGCAGACTAACACCCGGGACAGGGTCCGTCAATGAGCAGTTCTTC. It codes for CASRLTPGTGSVNEQFF.